This T cell receptor (beta chain) was observed in a study of OX40 agonist ivuxolimab in advanced cancers. Study-wide context: Patients received ivuxolimab, an agonistic anti-OX40 (CD134) antibody. All patients had ivuxolimab intravenously every 2 weeks at 0.01 to 10 mg/kg. Age averaged about 66 years (range about 20 to 80), and less than 85% were male.

Sampling times: baseline, cycle 4 day 1, cycle 7 day 1. Assay: immunoSEQ multiplex PCR; the TCRdb copy retains only in-frame clones and omits some. Of around 58,000 clones detected, about 89% appear once; the ten largest clones hold around 1.5%. The CDR3 loop spans 14 amino acids. CDR1 GTSNPN and CDR2 SVGIG come from the germline V gene (reference sequence). V shed 0 bases and J 4 bases; nucleotides not matched to a gene: 5. This sequence was found in an adult with an advanced solid tumor such as melanoma, head and neck, liver or kidney cancer. Here the sequenced sample was CD4+ or CD8+ T cells sorted from blood, taken in a trial of the OX40 agonist ivuxolimab. This sequence joins TRBV30 and TRBJ2-7; 8 nucleotides match TRBD2. The CDR3: CAWSVGRGGYEQYF. The CDR3 nucleotides read TGTGCCTGGAGTGTGGGTCGGGGGGGGTACGAGCAGTACTTC.